Listed below are T cell receptor beta chains from one sample, sequenced in a study of T cell changes during pregnancy in multiple sclerosis. Sequencing was performed with immunoSEQ multiplex PCR; in TCRdb, only in-frame clones are kept and a portion is missing. The sample yields about 22,000 clones, just over 90% seen once. This material consisted of CD4+ T cells from peripheral blood mononuclear cells, taken after pregnancy. The source of these receptors is a female donor in good health, enrolled as a control in a pregnancy study. Each CDR3 is given with its conserved first and last residue. The order of the fields is V gene, D gene, J gene, clone size, CDR3 DNA, CDR3 protein. D genes are given only for firm matches. Clone size is given for some rows only: seen once, a few or many times, or a class if the clone is expanded.

v_gene: TRBV7-2
d_gene: -
j_gene: TRBJ1-2
abundance: -
CDR3nt: TGTGCCAGCAGCTCGCTCCAGGGGCGCGGAGGCTACACCTTC
CDR3aa: CASSSLQGRGGYTF

v_gene: TRBV5-5
d_gene: TRBD1
j_gene: TRBJ2-1
abundance: -
CDR3nt: TGTGCCAGCAGCTACTGGGTGACAGGGAATGAGCAGTTCTTC
CDR3aa: CASSYWVTGNEQFF

v_gene: TRBV19
d_gene: -
j_gene: TRBJ2-6
abundance: -
CDR3nt: TGTGCCAGTAGTCAGATGACTGGGGCCAACGTCCTGACTTTC
CDR3aa: CASSQMTGANVLTF

v_gene: TRBV11-3
d_gene: -
j_gene: TRBJ2-3
abundance: -
CDR3nt: TGTGCCAGCAGCTTTGGGGGGGGGCAACAGTATTTT
CDR3aa: CASSFGGGQQYF

v_gene: TRBV10-1
d_gene: -
j_gene: TRBJ2-3
abundance: medium-sized
CDR3nt: TGCGCCGCCGAGGTGAGTACAGGTAGCACAGATACGCAGTATTTT
CDR3aa: CAAEVSTGSTDTQYF

v_gene: TRBV6-6
d_gene: -
j_gene: TRBJ2-2
abundance: once
CDR3nt: TGTGCCAGCAGCCTCACTTGGAACACCGGGGAGCTGTTTTTT
CDR3aa: CASSLTWNTGELFF

v_gene: TRBV5-5
d_gene: -
j_gene: TRBJ2-2
abundance: -
CDR3nt: TGTGCCAGCAGCCGGGTGGGCACCGGGGAGCTGTTTTTT
CDR3aa: CASSRVGTGELFF

v_gene: TRBV6-6
d_gene: -
j_gene: TRBJ2-7
abundance: -
CDR3nt: TGTGCCAGCCAGGGCGGGGTGGGCTTCTACGAGCAGTACTTC
CDR3aa: CASQGGVGFYEQYF

v_gene: TRBV9
d_gene: TRBD2
j_gene: TRBJ2-5
abundance: once
CDR3nt: TGTGCCAGCAGCCGGCTAGGACTAGCGGGAGGAGAGACCCAGTACTTC
CDR3aa: CASSRLGLAGGETQYF

v_gene: TRBV6-6
d_gene: TRBD1
j_gene: TRBJ2-5
abundance: -
CDR3nt: TGTGCCAGCAGTCCCGGGGACAGGACAAAGTACTTC
CDR3aa: CASSPGDRTKYF

v_gene: TRBV2
d_gene: -
j_gene: TRBJ1-1
abundance: -
CDR3nt: TGTGCCAGCAGAGAACAGTTGAACACTGAAGCTTTCTTT
CDR3aa: CASREQLNTEAFF

v_gene: TRBV7-2
d_gene: -
j_gene: TRBJ2-7
abundance: -
CDR3nt: TGTGCCAGCAGCTTAGCGACGGGTGGTCTACATTCCTACGAGCAGTACTTC
CDR3aa: CASSLATGGLHSYEQYF

v_gene: TRBV18
d_gene: TRBD1
j_gene: TRBJ2-7
abundance: -
CDR3nt: TGTGCCAGCTCATCGTCGACAGGGAGCGACGAGCAGTACTTC
CDR3aa: CASSSSTGSDEQYF

v_gene: TRBV6-5
d_gene: TRBD1
j_gene: TRBJ2-7
abundance: -
CDR3nt: TGTGCCAGCAGTTACCGGGACAGGATGGGCGAGCGGTACTTC
CDR3aa: CASSYRDRMGERYF

v_gene: TRBV30
d_gene: TRBD1
j_gene: TRBJ1-2
abundance: -
CDR3nt: TGTGCCTGGGGACAGGGGGCCTATGGCTACACCTTC
CDR3aa: CAWGQGAYGYTF